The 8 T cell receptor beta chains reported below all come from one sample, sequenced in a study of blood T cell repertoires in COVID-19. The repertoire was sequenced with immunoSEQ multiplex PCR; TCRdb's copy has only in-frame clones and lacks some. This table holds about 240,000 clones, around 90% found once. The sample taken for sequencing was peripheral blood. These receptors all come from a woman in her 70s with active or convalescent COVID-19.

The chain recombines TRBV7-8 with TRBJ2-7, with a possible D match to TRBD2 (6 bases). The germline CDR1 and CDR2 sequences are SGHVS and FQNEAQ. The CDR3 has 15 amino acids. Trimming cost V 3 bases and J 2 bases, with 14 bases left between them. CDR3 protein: CASSFGEERTYEQYF. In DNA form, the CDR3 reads TGTGCCAGCAGCTTTGGGGAGGAAAGAACCTACGAGCAGTACTTC.

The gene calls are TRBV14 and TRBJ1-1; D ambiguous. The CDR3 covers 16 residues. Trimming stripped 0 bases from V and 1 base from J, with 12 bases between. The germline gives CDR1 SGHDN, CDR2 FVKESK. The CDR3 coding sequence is TGTGCCAGCAGCCAAGAAGGCCTGGGGAGGAACACTGAAGCTTTCTTT. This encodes CASSQEGLGRNTEAFF.

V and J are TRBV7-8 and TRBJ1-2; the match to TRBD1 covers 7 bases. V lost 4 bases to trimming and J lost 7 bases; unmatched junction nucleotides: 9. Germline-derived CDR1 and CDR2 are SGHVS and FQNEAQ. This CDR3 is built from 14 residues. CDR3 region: CASSSGKGAFGYTF. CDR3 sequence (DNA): TGTGCCAGCAGCTCGGGGAAGGGGGCGTTTGGCTACACCTTC.

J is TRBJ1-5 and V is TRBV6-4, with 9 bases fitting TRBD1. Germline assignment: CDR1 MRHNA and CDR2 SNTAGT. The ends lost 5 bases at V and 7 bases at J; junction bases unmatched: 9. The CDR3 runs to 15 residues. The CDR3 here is CASSPGTGKDQPQHF. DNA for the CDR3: TGTGCCAGCAGTCCCGGGACAGGGAAGGACCAGCCCCAGCATTTT.

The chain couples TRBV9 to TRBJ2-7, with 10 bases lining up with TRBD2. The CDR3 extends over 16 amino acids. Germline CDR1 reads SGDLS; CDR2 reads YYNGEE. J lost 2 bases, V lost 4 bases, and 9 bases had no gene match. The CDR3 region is CASSSSTSGAPYEQYF. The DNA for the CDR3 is TGTGCCAGCAGCTCCTCCACTAGCGGGGCTCCCTACGAGCAGTACTTC. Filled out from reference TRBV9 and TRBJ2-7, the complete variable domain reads DSGVTQTPKHLITATGQRVTLRCSPRSGDLSVYWYQQSLDQGLQFLIQYYNGEERAKGNILERFSAQQFPDLHSELNLSSLELGDSALYFCASSSSTSGAPYEQYFGPGTRLTVT.

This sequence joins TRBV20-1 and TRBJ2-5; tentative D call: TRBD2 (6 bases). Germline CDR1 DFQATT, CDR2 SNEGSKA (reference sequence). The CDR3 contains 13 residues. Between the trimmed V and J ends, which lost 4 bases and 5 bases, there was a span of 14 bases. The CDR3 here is CSANEGAGETQYF. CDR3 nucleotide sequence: TGCAGTGCTAATGAAGGGGCGGGGGAGACCCAGTACTTC.

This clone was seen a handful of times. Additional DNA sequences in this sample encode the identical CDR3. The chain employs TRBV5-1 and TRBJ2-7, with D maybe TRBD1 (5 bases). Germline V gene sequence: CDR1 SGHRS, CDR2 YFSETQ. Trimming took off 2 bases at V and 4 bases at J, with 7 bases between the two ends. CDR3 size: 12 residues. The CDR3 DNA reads TGCGCCAGCAGCTTCAACAGGTACGAGCAGTACTTC. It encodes CASSFNRYEQYF.

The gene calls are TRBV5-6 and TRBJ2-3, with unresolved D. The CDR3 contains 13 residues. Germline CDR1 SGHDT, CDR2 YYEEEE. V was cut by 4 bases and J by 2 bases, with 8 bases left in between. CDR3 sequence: CASSPIPTDTQYF. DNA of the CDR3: TGTGCCAGCAGCCCCATTCCCACAGATACGCAGTATTTT.